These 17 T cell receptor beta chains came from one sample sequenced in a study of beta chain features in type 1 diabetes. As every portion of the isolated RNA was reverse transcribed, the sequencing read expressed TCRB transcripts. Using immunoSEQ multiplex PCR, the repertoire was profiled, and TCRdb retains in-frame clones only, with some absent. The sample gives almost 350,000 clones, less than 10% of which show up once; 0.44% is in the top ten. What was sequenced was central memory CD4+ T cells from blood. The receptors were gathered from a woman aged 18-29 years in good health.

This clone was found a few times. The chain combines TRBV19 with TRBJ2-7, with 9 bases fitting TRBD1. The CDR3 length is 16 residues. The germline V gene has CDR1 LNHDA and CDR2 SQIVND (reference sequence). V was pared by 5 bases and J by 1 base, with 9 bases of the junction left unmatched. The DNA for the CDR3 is TGTGCCAGTAGTTACTCCTCCGGGACAGGGTCCTACGAGCAGTACTTC. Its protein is CASSYSSGTGSYEQYF.

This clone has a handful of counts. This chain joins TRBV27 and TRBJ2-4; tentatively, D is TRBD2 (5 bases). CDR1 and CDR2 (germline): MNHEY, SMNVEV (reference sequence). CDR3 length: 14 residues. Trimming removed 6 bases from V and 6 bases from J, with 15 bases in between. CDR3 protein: CASRSGSNTNIQYF. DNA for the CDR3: TGTGCCAGCAGGTCGGGGAGTAACACAAACATTCAGTACTTC.

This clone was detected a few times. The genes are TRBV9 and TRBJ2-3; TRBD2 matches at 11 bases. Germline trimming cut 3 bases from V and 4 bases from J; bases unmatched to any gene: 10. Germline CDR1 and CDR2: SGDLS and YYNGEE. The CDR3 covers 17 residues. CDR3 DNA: TGTGCCAGCAGCGGGGGAATTAGCGGGAGGGCCGCAGATACGCAGTATTTT. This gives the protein CASSGGISGRAADTQYF.

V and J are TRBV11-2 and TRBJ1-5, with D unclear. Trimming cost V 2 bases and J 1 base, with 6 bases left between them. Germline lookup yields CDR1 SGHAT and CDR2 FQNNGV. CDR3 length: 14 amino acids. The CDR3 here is CASSLTSSNQPQHF. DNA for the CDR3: TGTGCCAGCAGCTTAACAAGCAGCAATCAGCCCCAGCATTTT.

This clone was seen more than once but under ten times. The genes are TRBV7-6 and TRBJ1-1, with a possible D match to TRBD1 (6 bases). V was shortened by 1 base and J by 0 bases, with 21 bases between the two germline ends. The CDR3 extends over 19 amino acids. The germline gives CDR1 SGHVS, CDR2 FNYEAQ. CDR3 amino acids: CASSLEPPSGTSLNTEAFF. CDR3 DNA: TGTGCCAGCAGCTTAGAACCCCCTTCGGGGACAAGTTTGAACACTGAAGCTTTCTTT.

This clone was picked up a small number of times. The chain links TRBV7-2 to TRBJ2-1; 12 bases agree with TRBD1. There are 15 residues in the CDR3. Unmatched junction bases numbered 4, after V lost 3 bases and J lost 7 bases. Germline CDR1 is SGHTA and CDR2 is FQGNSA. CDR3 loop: CASSLGTGGGNEQFF. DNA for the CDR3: TGTGCCAGCAGCTTGGGGACAGGGGGCGGAAATGAGCAGTTCTTC.

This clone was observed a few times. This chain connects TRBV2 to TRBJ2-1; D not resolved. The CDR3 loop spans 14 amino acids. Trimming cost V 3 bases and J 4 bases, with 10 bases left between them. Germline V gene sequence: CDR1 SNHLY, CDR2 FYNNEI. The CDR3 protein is CASSDRVGYNEQFF. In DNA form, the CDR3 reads TGTGCCAGCAGTGATCGGGTAGGGTACAATGAGCAGTTCTTC.

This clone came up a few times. CDR3 coding DNA: TGTGCCAGTAGTATAAAAGGACTAGCGGGAGACGTGCCACGGGGGCAGTTCTTC. This encodes CASSIKGLAGDVPRGQFF. This chain links TRBV19 with TRBJ2-1; TRBD2 aligns across 13 bases. The CDR3 has 18 residues. CDR1 is LNHDA, CDR2 SQIVND, per germline (reference sequence). After removal of 2 bases from V and 12 bases from J, the junction contained 16 bases not matched to a gene.

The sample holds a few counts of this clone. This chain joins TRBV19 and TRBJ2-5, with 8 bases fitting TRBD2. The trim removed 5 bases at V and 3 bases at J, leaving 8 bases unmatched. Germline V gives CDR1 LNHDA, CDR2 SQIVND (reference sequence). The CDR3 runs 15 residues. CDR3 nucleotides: TGTGCCAGTAGTTCCCGGGGACTAGGTGAAGAGACCCAGTACTTC. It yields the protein CASSSRGLGEETQYF.

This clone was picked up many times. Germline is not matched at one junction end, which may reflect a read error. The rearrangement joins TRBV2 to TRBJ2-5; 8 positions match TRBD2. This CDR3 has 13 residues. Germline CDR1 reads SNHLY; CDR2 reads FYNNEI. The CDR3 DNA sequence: TGTGCCAACAGTCGGGAGGGCCATGAGACCCAGTACTTC. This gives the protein CANSREGHETQYF.

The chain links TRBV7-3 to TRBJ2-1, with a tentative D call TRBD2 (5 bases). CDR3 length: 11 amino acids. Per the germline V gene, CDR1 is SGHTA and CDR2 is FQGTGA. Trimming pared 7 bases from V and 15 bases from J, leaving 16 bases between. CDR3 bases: TGTGCCAGCAATTTCCAGGACTTTCTGTTCTTC. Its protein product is CASNFQDFLFF.

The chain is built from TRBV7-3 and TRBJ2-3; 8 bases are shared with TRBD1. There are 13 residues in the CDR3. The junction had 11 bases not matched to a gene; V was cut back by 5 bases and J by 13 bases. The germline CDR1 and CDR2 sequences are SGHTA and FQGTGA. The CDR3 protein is CASSLMTDRVKYF. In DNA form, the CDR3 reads TGTGCCAGCAGCCTGATGACGGACAGGGTCAAGTATTTT.

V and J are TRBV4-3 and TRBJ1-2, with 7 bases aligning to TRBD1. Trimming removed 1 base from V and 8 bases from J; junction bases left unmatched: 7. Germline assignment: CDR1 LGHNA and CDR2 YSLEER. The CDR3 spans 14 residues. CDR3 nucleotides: TGCGCCAGCAGCCAAGCCACCCAGGGGGGAGGCTACACCTTC. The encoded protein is CASSQATQGGGYTF.

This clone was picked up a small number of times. The CDR3 coding sequence is TGTGCCAGCAGCTTAGATCAGGGAACCTACACCTTC. Translating it yields CASSLDQGTYTF. The chain has TRBV7-2 and TRBJ1-2; maybe TRBD1 (5 bases). Germline V gene lookup returns CDR1 SGHTA and CDR2 FQGNSA. V lost 1 base, J lost 10 bases, and 10 bases lay in between. The CDR3 has 12 amino acids.

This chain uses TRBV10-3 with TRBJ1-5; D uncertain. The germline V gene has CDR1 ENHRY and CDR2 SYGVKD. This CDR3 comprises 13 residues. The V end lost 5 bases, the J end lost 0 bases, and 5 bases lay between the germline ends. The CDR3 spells CAISRGSNQPQHF. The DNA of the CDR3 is TGTGCCATCAGTCGGGGTAGCAATCAGCCCCAGCATTTT.

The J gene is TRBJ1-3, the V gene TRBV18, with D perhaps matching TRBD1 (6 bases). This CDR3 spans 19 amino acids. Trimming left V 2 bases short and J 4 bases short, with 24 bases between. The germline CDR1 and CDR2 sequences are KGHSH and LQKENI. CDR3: CASSPIARGQTSGGNTIYF. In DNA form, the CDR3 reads TGTGCCAGCTCACCAATTGCTAGAGGACAGACTTCAGGGGGAAACACCATATATTTT.

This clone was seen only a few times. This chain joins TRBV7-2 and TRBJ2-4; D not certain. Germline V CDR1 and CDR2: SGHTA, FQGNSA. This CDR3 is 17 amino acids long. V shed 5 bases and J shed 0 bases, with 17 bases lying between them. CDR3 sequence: CASSTVLSGIAKNIQYF. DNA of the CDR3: TGTGCCAGCAGCACCGTTCTCTCTGGGATAGCCAAAAACATTCAGTACTTC.